This T cell receptor beta chain was sequenced for a study of T-cell reconstitution after alpha-beta-depleted transplantation in children. Preparing the TCRbeta library involved the use of unique molecular identifiers. TCRdb re-derived calls from the PCR reads in MiXCR, one entry per CDR3 protein. The profile covers about 72,000 distinct CDR3 sequences, with about 7% appearing a single time and 2% to 3% taken by the ten largest. CDR1 and CDR2 from the germline V gene are SEHNR and FQNEAQ (reference sequence). The CDR3 sequence is 15 residues long. The V segment lost 5 bases and the J segment 6 bases; nucleotides outside the gene matches: 8. This clonotype has ten or more counts.

The rearrangement uses TRBV7-9 and TRBJ2-1, with 9 bases lining up with TRBD1. The material was PBMCs from the stem cell graft donor, obtained from the stem cell graft. The source is a human donor who donated a stem cell graft to a child with acute lymphoblastic leukemia. CDR3 sequence (DNA): TGTGCCAGCAGCAAGGGACAGGGTGTCCCCAATGAGCAGTTCTTC. Its translation: CASSKGQGVPNEQFF. The variable domain in full, completed from reference TRBV7-9 and TRBJ2-1, reads DTGVSQNPRHKITKRGQNVTFRCDPISEHNRLYWYRQTLGQGPEFLTYFQNEAQLEKSRLLSDRFSAERPKGSFSTLEIQRTEQGDSAMYLCASSKGQGVPNEQFFGPGTRLTVL.